The 18 T cell receptor beta chains reported below all come from one sample, sequenced in a study of control samples from healthy donors and cancer patients. Assay used: immunoSEQ multiplex PCR; TCRdb lists only in-frame clones, some missing. The sample includes 170,000 or so clones, roughly 92% of them seen just once. The sequenced sample consisted of blood. The receptors stem from a woman aged 18 to 35 in good health.

The chain links TRBV19 to TRBJ1-1; D possibly corresponds to TRBD1 (6 bases). The CDR3 has 15 amino acids. From germline, CDR1 is LNHDA and CDR2 SQIVND (reference sequence). Trimming removed 2 bases at V and 1 base at J, with 11 bases between. The CDR3 nucleotides read TGTGCCAGTAGTATAACACCGGGACAGAACACTGAAGCTTTCTTT. Amino acid sequence: CASSITPGQNTEAFF.

In this sample, this clone turned up once. The rearrangement links TRBV28 to TRBJ1-6, with 7 positions matching TRBD1. This CDR3 comprises 16 residues. The germline CDR1 and CDR2 sequences are MDHEN and SYDVKM. The V segment lost 4 bases and the J segment 0 bases; nucleotides outside the gene matches: 3. The DNA for the CDR3 is TGTGCCAGCAGTTCACAGGGGAGCTCCTATAATTCACCCCTCCACTTT. This gives the protein CASSSQGSSYNSPLHF.

This chain uses TRBV19 with TRBJ1-2; D is undetermined. Trimming stripped 5 bases from V and 5 bases from J, with 15 bases between. The CDR3 has 14 amino acids. Germline V gives CDR1 LNHDA, CDR2 SQIVND (reference sequence). The chain's CDR3 is CASSEEYATYGYTF. CDR3 bases: TGTGCCAGTAGTGAGGAGTACGCCACTTATGGCTACACCTTC.

The chain is built from TRBV9 and TRBJ2-7, with 11 bases matching TRBD2. The trim removed 0 bases at V and 1 base at J, leaving 12 bases unmatched. Germline V gene lookup returns CDR1 SGDLS and CDR2 YYNGEE. This CDR3 comprises 19 residues. CDR3 nucleotide sequence: TGTGCCAGCAGCGTAGCTCCAGGGCTAGCGGGAGGTGGGTCCTACGAGCAGTACTTC. Amino acid sequence: CASSVAPGLAGGGSYEQYF.

The chain combines TRBV28 with TRBJ2-7; D possibly corresponds to TRBD1 (6 bases). The CDR3 consists of 13 residues. V was clipped by 10 bases and J by 4 bases, with 17 bases between them. Per the germline V gene, CDR1 is MDHEN and CDR2 is SYDVKM. CDR3 region: CATYKQGRYEQYF. CDR3 bases: TGTGCCACATACAAACAGGGACGATACGAGCAGTACTTC.

This chain links TRBV27 with TRBJ2-7, with D tentatively TRBD1 or TRBD2 (6 bases each). V was trimmed by 5 bases and J by 12 bases, leaving 23 bases between them. Looked up from germline, CDR1 is MNHEY and CDR2 is SMNVEV (reference sequence). The CDR3 length is 14 residues. The CDR3 region is CASSRSSNGGPLYF. The CDR3 bases are TGTGCCAGCAGTCGATCGAGCAATGGGGGGCCCCTGTACTTC.

V usage is TRBV2 and J usage is TRBJ1-6, with no clear D. Trimming cost V 5 bases and J 9 bases, with 17 bases left between them. CDR1 SNHLY and CDR2 FYNNEI come from the germline V gene. The CDR3 covers 15 residues. CDR3 nucleotides: TGTGCCAGCAGTCCCCCGAACCCCCGGGGTTCACCCCTCCACTTT. Translated: CASSPPNPRGSPLHF.

This chain connects TRBV20-1 to TRBJ1-2; the D is unclear. The germline V gene has CDR1 DFQATT and CDR2 SNEGSKA (reference sequence). This CDR3 has 11 amino acids. V shed 1 base and J shed 8 bases, with 8 bases lying between them. CDR3 DNA sequence: TGCAGTGCTAGAGTCTCAACGGGCTACACCTTC. It encodes CSARVSTGYTF.

The rearrangement links TRBV7-9 to TRBJ2-1; D could derive from TRBD1 or TRBD2 (5 bases each). Germline assignment: CDR1 SEHNR and CDR2 FQNEAQ (reference sequence). CDR3 length: 15 residues. V was shortened by 0 bases and J by 4 bases, with 10 bases between the two germline ends. CDR3 nucleotides: TGTGCCAGCAGCTTAGCGGGGCGGGTATACAATGAGCAGTTCTTC. As protein: CASSLAGRVYNEQFF.

This chain links TRBV9 with TRBJ2-1; D assignment may be TRBD1 or TRBD2 (5 bases each). Germline-derived CDR1 and CDR2 are SGDLS and YYNGEE. The CDR3 length is 14 residues. Trimming pared 0 bases from V and 9 bases from J, leaving 13 bases between. The CDR3 reads CASSVAYGGGEQFF. In nucleotides, the CDR3 is TGTGCCAGCAGCGTAGCGTATGGTGGGGGTGAGCAGTTCTTC.

The rearrangement joins TRBV5-1 to TRBJ2-5; no clear D. Between the trimmed V and J ends, which lost 7 bases and 0 bases, there was a span of 4 bases. Germline assignment: CDR1 SGHRS and CDR2 YFSETQ. This CDR3 is built from 11 residues. This CDR3 reads CASLYQETQYF. In nucleotides, the CDR3 is TGCGCCAGCTTGTACCAAGAGACCCAGTACTTC.

The chain links TRBV28 to TRBJ1-2, with 8 bases aligning to TRBD1. Looked up from germline, CDR1 is MDHEN and CDR2 is SYDVKM. CDR3 length: 14 residues. V was pared by 3 bases and J by 5 bases, with 5 bases of the junction left unmatched. The CDR3 loop reads CASSFSGTGYGYTF. DNA of the CDR3: TGTGCCAGCAGTTTTTCCGGGACAGGATATGGCTACACCTTC.

This chain links TRBV5-1 with TRBJ1-1, with D unresolved. This CDR3 has 14 amino acids. The germline V gene encodes CDR1 SGHRS and CDR2 YFSETQ. Trimming took off 0 bases at V and 1 base at J, with 7 bases between the two ends. In nucleotides, the CDR3 is TGCGCCAGCAGCTTGGGCCCGTCGAACACTGAAGCTTTCTTT. This encodes CASSLGPSNTEAFF.

This clone appeared a single time. The chain carries TRBV3-1 (or the pseudogene TRBV3-2) and TRBJ2-5, with TRBD1 matching over 7 bases. The CDR3 covers 17 residues. Unmatched junction bases numbered 11, after V lost 2 bases and J lost 2 bases. Per the germline V gene, CDR1 is LGHDT and CDR2 is YNNKEL (reference sequence). The CDR3 DNA reads TGTGCCAGCAGCCAAATCGGTGGGAAGGGACAGCAAGAGACCCAGTACTTC. Protein product: CASSQIGGKGQQETQYF.

The CDR3 protein is CASSLNQCRTLSSYNEQFF. CDR3 nucleotides: TGCGCCAGCAGTCTCAATCAGTGTAGGACACTGAGCTCCTACAATGAGCAGTTCTTC. The chain joins TRBV23-1 to TRBJ2-1, with D perhaps matching TRBD1 (5 bases). TRBV23-1 qualifies as an ORF whose function is uncertain. V dropped 4 bases and J dropped 0 bases, with 22 bases sitting between them. The CDR3 totals 19 residues.

V and J are TRBV7-9 and TRBJ2-5; 7 bases map to TRBD1. V dropped 5 bases and J dropped 7; count of bases not matched to a gene: 16. Germline V gives CDR1 SEHNR, CDR2 FQNEAQ (reference sequence). The length of the CDR3 is 16 residues. CDR3 sequence reads: CASSITTGVLRWTQYF. As DNA, the CDR3 is TGTGCCAGCAGCATTACTACAGGGGTTCTTCGGTGGACCCAGTACTTC.

V is TRBV2 and J is TRBJ1-6; D may be TRBD1 (5 bases). CDR1 and CDR2 (germline): SNHLY, FYNNEI. The CDR3 sequence is 15 residues long. V lost 5 bases to trimming and J lost 4 bases, with 12 bases between them. CDR3 in DNA: TGTGCCAGCAGTCTCCAGGGAGGATATAATTCACCCCTCCACTTT. This sequence encodes CASSLQGGYNSPLHF.

This chain uses TRBV5-1 with TRBJ1-2, with TRBD1 as a possible D gene (6 bases). The CDR3 totals 15 residues. The V end lost 2 bases, the J end lost 6 bases, and 17 bases lay between the germline ends. Germline CDR1 SGHRS, CDR2 YFSETQ. CDR3 sequence: CASSFGGRFGDGYTF. CDR3 DNA: TGCGCCAGCAGCTTCGGGGGCAGGTTCGGGGATGGCTACACCTTC.